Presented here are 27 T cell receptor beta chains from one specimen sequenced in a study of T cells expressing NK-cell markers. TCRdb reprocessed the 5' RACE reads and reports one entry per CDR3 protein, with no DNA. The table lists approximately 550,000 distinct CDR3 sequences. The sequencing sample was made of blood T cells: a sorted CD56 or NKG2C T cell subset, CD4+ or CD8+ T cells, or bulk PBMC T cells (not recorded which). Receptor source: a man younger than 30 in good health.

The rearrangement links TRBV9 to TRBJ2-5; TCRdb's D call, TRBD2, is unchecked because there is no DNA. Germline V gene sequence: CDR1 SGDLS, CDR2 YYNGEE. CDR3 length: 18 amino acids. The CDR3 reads CASSVGSLAGLVGETQYF.

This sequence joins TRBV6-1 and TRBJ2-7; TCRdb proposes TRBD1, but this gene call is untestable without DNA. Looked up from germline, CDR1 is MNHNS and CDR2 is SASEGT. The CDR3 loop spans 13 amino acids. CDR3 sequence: CASRDGPGLEQYF.

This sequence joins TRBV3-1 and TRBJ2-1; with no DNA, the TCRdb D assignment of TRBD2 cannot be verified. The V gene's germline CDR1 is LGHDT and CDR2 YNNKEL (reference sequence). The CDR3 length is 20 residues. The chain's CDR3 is CASSQRPSGRGLGTYNEQFF.

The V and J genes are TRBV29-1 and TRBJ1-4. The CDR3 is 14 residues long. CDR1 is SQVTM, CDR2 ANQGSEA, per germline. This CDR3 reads CSVRQTDGMKKLFF.

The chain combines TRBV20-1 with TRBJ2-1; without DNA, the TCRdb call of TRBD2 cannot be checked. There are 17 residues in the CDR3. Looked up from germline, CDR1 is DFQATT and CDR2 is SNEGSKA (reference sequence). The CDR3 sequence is CSARRLAGDPGRNEQFF.

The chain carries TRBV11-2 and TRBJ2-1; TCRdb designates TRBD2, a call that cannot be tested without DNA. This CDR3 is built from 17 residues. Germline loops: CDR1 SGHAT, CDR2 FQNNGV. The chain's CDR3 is CASSHRAGVGSYNEQFF.

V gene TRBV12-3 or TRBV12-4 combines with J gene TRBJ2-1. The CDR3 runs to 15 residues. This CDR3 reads CASSYPVPAYNEQFF.

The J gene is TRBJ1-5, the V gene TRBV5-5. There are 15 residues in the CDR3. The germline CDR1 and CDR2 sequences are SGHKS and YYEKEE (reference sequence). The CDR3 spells CASSLGGQRNQPQHF.

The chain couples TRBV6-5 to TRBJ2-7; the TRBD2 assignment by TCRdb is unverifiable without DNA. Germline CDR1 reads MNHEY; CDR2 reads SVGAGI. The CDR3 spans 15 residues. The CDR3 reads CASSWGTSGPYEQYF.

CDR3 amino acids: CAGGVPSDTGELFF. The chain has TRBV7-8 and TRBJ2-2; without DNA, the TCRdb call of TRBD2 cannot be checked. Germline V CDR1 and CDR2: SGHVS, FQNEAQ. The CDR3 covers 14 residues. Combining the CDR3 with reference TRBV7-8 and TRBJ2-2 gives the whole variable domain GAGVSQSPRYKVAKRGQDVALRCDPISGHVSLFWYQQALGQGPEFLTYFQNEAQLDKSGLPSDRFFAERPEGSVSTLKIQRTQQEDSAVYLCAGGVPSDTGELFFGEGSRLTVL.

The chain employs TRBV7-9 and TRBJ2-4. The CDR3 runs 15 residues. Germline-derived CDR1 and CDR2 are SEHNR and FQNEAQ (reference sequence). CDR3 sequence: CASSSDRWSKNIQYF.

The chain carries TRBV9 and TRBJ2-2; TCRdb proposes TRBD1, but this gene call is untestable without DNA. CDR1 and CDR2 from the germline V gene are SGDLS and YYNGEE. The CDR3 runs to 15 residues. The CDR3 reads CASSVVGELIGELFF.

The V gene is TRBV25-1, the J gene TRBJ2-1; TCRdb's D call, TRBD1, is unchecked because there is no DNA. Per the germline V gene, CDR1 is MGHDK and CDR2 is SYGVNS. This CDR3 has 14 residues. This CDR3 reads CASSGGRAWNEQFF.

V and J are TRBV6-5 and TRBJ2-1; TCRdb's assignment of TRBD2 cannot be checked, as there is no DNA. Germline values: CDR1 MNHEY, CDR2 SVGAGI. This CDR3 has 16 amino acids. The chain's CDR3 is CASSLGTSGFINEQFF.

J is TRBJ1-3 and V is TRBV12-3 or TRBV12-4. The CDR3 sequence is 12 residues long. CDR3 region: CASSRTSRAIYF.

The CDR3 region is CAAEASGVYEQFF. The chain uses TRBV7-9 and TRBJ2-1; absent DNA, TCRdb's TRBD2 call cannot be checked. The CDR3 runs to 13 residues. Germline V gives CDR1 SEHNR, CDR2 FQNEAQ (reference sequence).

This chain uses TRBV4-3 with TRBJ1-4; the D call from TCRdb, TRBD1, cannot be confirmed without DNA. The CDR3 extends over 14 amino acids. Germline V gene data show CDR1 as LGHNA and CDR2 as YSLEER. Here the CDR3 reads CASAPGQQYEKLFF.

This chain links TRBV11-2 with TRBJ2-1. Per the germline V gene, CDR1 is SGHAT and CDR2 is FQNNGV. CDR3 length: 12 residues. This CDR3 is CASSLDSQEQFF.

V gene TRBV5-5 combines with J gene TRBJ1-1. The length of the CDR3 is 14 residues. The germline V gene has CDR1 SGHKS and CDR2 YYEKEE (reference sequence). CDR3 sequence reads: CASSSALGNTEAFF.

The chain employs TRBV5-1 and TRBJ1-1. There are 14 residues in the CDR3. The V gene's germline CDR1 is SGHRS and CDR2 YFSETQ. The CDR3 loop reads CASTRGGWNTEAFF.

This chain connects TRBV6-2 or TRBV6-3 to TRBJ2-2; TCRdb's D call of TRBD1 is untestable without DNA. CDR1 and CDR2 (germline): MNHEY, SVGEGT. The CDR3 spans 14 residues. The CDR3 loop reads CASSYGSGTGELFF.

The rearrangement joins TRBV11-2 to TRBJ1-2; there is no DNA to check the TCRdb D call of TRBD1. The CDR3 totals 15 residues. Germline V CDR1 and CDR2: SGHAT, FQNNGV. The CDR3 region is CASSSSDTGFGGYTF.

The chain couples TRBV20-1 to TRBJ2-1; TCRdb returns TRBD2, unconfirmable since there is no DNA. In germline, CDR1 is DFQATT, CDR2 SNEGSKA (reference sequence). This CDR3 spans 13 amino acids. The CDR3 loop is CSGRDSSYNEQFF.

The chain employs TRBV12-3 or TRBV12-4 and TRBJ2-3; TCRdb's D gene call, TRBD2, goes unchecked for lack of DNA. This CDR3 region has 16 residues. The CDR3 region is CASSLHLSGWTDTQYF.

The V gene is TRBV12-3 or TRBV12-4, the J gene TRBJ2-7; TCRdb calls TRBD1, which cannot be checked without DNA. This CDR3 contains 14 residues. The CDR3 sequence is CASSLDRGSIEQYF.

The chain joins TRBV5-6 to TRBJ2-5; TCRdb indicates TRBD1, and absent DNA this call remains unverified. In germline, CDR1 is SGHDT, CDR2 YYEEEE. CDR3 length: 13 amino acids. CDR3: CASSWGYQGTQYF.

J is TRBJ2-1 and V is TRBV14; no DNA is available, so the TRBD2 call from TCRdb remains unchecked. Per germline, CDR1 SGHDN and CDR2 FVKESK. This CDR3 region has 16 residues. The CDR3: CASSGEREGSYNEQFF.